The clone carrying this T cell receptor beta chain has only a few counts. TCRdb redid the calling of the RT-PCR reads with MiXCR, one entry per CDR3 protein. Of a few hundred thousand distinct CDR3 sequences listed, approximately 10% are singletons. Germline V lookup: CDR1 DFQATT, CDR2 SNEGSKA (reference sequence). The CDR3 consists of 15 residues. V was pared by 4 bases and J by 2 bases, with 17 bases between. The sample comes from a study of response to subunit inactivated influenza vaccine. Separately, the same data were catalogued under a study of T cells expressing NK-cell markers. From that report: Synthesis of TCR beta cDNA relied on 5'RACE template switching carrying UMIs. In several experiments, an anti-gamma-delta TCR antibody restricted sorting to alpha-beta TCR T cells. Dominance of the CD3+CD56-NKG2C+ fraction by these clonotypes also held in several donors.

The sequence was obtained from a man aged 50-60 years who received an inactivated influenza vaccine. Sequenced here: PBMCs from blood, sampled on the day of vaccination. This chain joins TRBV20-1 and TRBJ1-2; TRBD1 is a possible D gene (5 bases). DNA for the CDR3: TGCAGTGCTATAGGGTACCCGACAGAGAACTATGGCTACACCTTC. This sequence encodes CSAIGYPTENYGYTF.